These 9 T cell receptor beta chains came from one sample sequenced in a study of shared clonotypes between healthy human individuals. Data came from immunoSEQ multiplex PCR; TCRdb stores just in-frame clones and leaves some out. This sample carries over a million clones, approximately 98.5% of them seen once, and the ten largest clones take over 0.3%. Sequencing was done on a sample of naive CD4+ T cells sorted from blood. The subset is: CD45RA+ positively selected. The receptors here all came from a man aged 30-40 years in good health.

The CDR3 sequence is CASSLELSLAWSYEQYF. In DNA form, the CDR3 reads TGTGCCAGCAGCTTAGAGCTCTCCCTAGCGTGGAGCTACGAGCAGTACTTC. V gene TRBV7-2 combines with J gene TRBJ2-7, with D tentatively TRBD2 (6 bases). Trimming took off 1 base at V and 3 bases at J, with 19 bases between the two ends. Looked up from germline, CDR1 is SGHTA and CDR2 is FQGNSA. The CDR3 runs 17 residues.

This chain connects TRBV12-5 to TRBJ2-3; 12 bases are a match to TRBD2. Per the germline V gene, CDR1 is LGHNT and CDR2 is FRNRAP. There are 16 residues in the CDR3. The V and J ends lost 7 bases and 2 bases, in that order; junction bases with no gene match: 7. The CDR3 loop reads CASANRLAGVTDTQYF. The CDR3 nucleotides read TGTGCTAGTGCCAATCGACTAGCGGGAGTCACAGATACGCAGTATTTT.

The chain joins TRBV5-1 to TRBJ1-4; D is undetermined. V shed 1 base and J shed 2 bases, with 9 bases lying between them. The CDR3 sequence is 15 residues long. The germline CDR1 and CDR2 sequences are SGHRS and YFSETQ. The CDR3 DNA follows: TGCGCCAGCAGCTTGAGCGGGCCGACTAATGAAAAACTGTTTTTT. Translated: CASSLSGPTNEKLFF.

This chain joins TRBV13 and TRBJ2-6, with D unresolved. Germline V lookup: CDR1 PRHDT, CDR2 FYEKMQ (reference sequence). The V and J ends lost 0 bases and 4 bases respectively, with 7 bases between them. This CDR3 is 15 amino acids long. DNA for the CDR3: TGTGCCAGCAGCTTAGGATCTAGGGGGGCCAACGTCCTGACTTTC. Protein: CASSLGSRGANVLTF.

The J gene is TRBJ2-7, the V gene TRBV11-2; D perhaps matches TRBD2 (5 bases). Germline V gene sequence: CDR1 SGHAT, CDR2 FQNNGV. Trimming stripped 5 bases from V and 5 bases from J, with 16 bases between. This CDR3 is 14 amino acids long. The CDR3 spells CASSRPRGFHEQYF. The CDR3 bases are TGTGCCAGCAGCCGGCCAAGAGGGTTCCACGAGCAGTACTTC.

The chain has TRBV7-5 and TRBJ2-3; the table gives TRBD2 as D, unverified against the DNA. TRBV7-5 is a recognized pseudogene. CDR3 size: 17 residues. The CDR3 loop is CVRSLIKRAGGTDTQYF. The CDR3 region has the DNA TGTGTCAGAAGCTTAATCAAGAGGGCGGGAGGCACAGATACGCAGTATTTT.

The chain links TRBV18 to TRBJ2-5; 10 positions match TRBD1. CDR1 and CDR2 (germline): KGHSH, LQKENI. The trim removed 3 bases at V and 4 bases at J, leaving 8 bases unmatched. This CDR3 has 16 amino acids. This CDR3 is CASSPIPGQGTETQYF. In DNA, the CDR3 is TGTGCCAGCTCACCTATCCCGGGACAGGGGACAGAGACCCAGTACTTC.

This chain joins TRBV5-5 and TRBJ2-7; 7 bases match TRBD1. Trimming cost V 5 bases and J 7 bases; bases outside gene matches: 12. The CDR3 is 14 residues long. CDR1 SGHKS and CDR2 YYEKEE come from the germline V gene (reference sequence). CDR3 protein: CASRDAGTVGEQYF. Here the CDR3 DNA reads TGTGCCAGCAGGGACGCCGGGACAGTTGGAGAGCAGTACTTC.

The chain recombines TRBV4-2 with TRBJ2-2, with 16 nucleotides matching TRBD2. Germline CDR1 is LGHNA and CDR2 is YNFKEQ. The CDR3 contains 16 residues. V lost 8 bases and J lost 2; bases outside the gene matches: 2. DNA of the CDR3: TGTGCCAGCGGGACTAGCGGGAGGGGTAACACCGGGGAGCTGTTTTTT. Its protein product is CASGTSGRGNTGELFF.